One TCR beta chain is described in this entry. The data stem from a study of blood T cell repertoires in COVID-19. During active infection, Seattle patients enrolled and were then monitored through disease. V dropped 4 bases and J dropped 4; count of bases not matched to a gene: 9. The CDR3 is made up of 14 amino acids. The V gene's germline CDR1 is SQVTM and CDR2 ANQGSEA. Under the authors' procedure: Amplified reference gene primers provided the basis for estimating nucleated cell counts. Profiled with immunoSEQ multiplex PCR; TCRdb holds only in-frame clones, not every one. V, J and clone size reflect that table, while D and trimming were determined from the DNA. The table records about 64,000 clones, 80% to 90% of them present only once.

Material for sequencing was peripheral blood. The chain combines TRBV29-1 with TRBJ1-2; 7 bases match TRBD1. This sequence originates from a woman aged 60 to 75 with COVID-19, enrolled during active disease. The chain's CDR3 is CSVGRQGEAYGYTF. Written as DNA, the CDR3 is TGCAGCGTTGGTCGACAGGGAGAGGCCTATGGCTACACCTTC.